The present T cell receptor (beta chain) was sequenced within a study of T cell changes during pregnancy in multiple sclerosis. Sequencing used immunoSEQ multiplex PCR; TCRdb keeps in-frame clones, though not all of them. The table shows about 62,000 clones, with about 88% occurring only once. CDR3 size: 16 residues. Per germline, CDR1 SEHNR and CDR2 FQNEAQ (reference sequence). Trimming left V 1 base short and J 2 bases short, with 11 bases between. The TCR was taken from a female donor with multiple sclerosis, enrolled in a pregnancy study. Material: peripheral blood, obtained in the first trimester of pregnancy. The chain uses TRBV7-9 and TRBJ2-2; possibly TRBD1 for D (6 bases). The CDR3 coding sequence is TGTGCCAGCAGCTTAGGGGGGCGCCCAAACACCGGGGAGCTGTTTTTT. It translates to CASSLGGRPNTGELFF.